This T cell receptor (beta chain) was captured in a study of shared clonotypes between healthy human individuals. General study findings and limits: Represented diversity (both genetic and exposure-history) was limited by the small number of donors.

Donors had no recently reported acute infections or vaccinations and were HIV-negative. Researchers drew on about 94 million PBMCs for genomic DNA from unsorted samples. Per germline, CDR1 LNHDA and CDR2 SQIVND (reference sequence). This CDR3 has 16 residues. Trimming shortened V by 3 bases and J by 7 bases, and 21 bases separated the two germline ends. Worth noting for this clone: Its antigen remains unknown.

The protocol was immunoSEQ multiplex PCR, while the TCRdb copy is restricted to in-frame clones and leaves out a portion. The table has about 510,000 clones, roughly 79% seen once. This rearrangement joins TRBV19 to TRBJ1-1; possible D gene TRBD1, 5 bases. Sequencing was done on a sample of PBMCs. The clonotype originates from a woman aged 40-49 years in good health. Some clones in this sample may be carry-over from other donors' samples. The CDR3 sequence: CASSMFAGETSFEAFF. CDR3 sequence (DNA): TGTGCCAGTAGTATGTTTGCGGGGGAAACCTCCTTTGAAGCTTTCTTT. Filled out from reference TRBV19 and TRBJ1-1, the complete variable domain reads DGGITQSPKYLFRKEGQNVTLSCEQNLNHDAMYWYRQDPGQGLRLIYYSQIVNDFQKGDIAEGYSVSREKKESFPLTVTSAQKNPTAFYLCASSMFAGETSFEAFFGQGTRLTVV.